This TCR beta chain was sequenced in a study of blood T cell repertoires in COVID-19. Sequenced by immunoSEQ multiplex PCR; TCRdb stores in-frame clones only, minus some. The table lists about 22,000 clones, approximately 91% of them singletons. This clone was counted a few times. Trimming took 7 bases from V and 1 from J, leaving 22 bases between them. The germline V gene has CDR1 MDHEN and CDR2 SYDVKM. This CDR3 is built from 17 residues. The chain recombines TRBV28 with TRBJ1-1, with D unresolved. Sample: peripheral blood. The TCR was taken from an older woman with active COVID-19. CDR3 bases: TGTGCCAGCACTTCTCTAGTTTCTGTTTTCTCGAACACTGAAGCTTTCTTT. This codes for CASTSLVSVFSNTEAFF.